The 32 T cell receptor beta chains in this list originate from one sample, sequenced in a study of T cell responses to AZD1222 COVID-19 vaccine. Here immunoSEQ multiplex PCR was the method, and the copy in TCRdb shows in-frame clones only, minus some. The repertoire holds 94,000 or so clones, with 80% to 90% as singletons. The sample consisted of peripheral blood, taken on day 0 of AZD1222 vaccination. Every receptor here comes from an adult in good health.

The sample holds one count of this clone. The chain is built from TRBV3-1 (or the pseudogene TRBV3-2) and TRBJ1-3; D is perhaps TRBD1 (5 bases). This CDR3 is built from 15 residues. The ends were cut back, 4 bases at V and 0 bases at J, with 10 bases in the middle. Germline CDR1 reads LGHDT; CDR2 reads YNNKEL (reference sequence). The CDR3 coding sequence is TGTGCCAGCAGCCCCGGACAACTCTCTGGAAACACCATATATTTT. Translation gives CASSPGQLSGNTIYF.

The rearrangement uses TRBV6-6 and TRBJ1-1, with D unclear. This CDR3 contains 14 residues. The V gene's germline CDR1 is MNHNY and CDR2 SVGAGI (reference sequence). V was clipped by 7 bases and J by 2 bases, with 14 bases between them. CDR3 sequence reads: CASTDPSSNTEAFF. CDR3 nucleotide sequence: TGTGCCAGCACTGACCCAAGTTCTAACACTGAAGCTTTCTTT.

V and J are TRBV19 and TRBJ1-2, with D possibly TRBD1 on 5 matching bases. The V end lost 4 bases, the J end lost 5 bases, and 11 bases lay between the germline ends. Germline V gene data show CDR1 as LNHDA and CDR2 as SQIVND (reference sequence). The CDR3 is 13 amino acids. The CDR3 coding sequence is TGTGCCAGTAGTACGGACACGGAATATGGCTACACCTTC. It specifies CASSTDTEYGYTF.

This chain joins TRBV7-9 and TRBJ1-2; D is unresolved. The V end was cut by 1 base, the J end by 6 bases, with 6 bases between. Germline-derived CDR1 and CDR2 are SEHNR and FQNEAQ (reference sequence). The CDR3 runs to 12 residues. CDR3 in amino acids: CASSLGLNGYTF. The CDR3 DNA sequence: TGTGCCAGCAGCTTAGGACTTAATGGCTACACCTTC.

The gene calls are TRBV7-2 and TRBJ1-1, with D possibly being TRBD1 (5 bases). The CDR3 totals 14 residues. Deletions cut 3 bases from V and 1 base from J, with 9 bases between. Germline V gene data show CDR1 as SGHTA and CDR2 as FQGNSA. The DNA for the CDR3 is TGTGCCAGCAGCTTTGGGGCGGGGAACACTGAAGCTTTCTTT. Its protein is CASSFGAGNTEAFF.

The rearrangement uses TRBV7-2 and TRBJ2-3; 7 bases agree with TRBD1. Germline lookup yields CDR1 SGHTA and CDR2 FQGNSA. The CDR3 has 15 amino acids. The trim removed 3 bases at V and 0 bases at J, leaving 3 bases unmatched. Written as DNA, the CDR3 is TGTGCCAGCAGCTTCCAACAGGGGAGCACAGATACGCAGTATTTT. Translating it yields CASSFQQGSTDTQYF. Full variable domain (missing parts from reference TRBV7-2 and TRBJ2-3): GAGVSQSPSNKVTEKGKDVELRCDPISGHTALYWYRQSLGQGLEFLIYFQGNSAPDKSGLPSDRFSAERTGGSVSTLTIQRTQQEDSAVYLCASSFQQGSTDTQYFGPGTRLTVL.

The V call is TRBV4-1, the J call TRBJ2-7; 12 bases align to TRBD2. The ends lost 1 base at V and 5 bases at J; junction bases unmatched: 3. CDR1 is MGHRA, CDR2 YSYEKL, per germline. CDR3 length equals 15 residues. CDR3 protein: CASSQVLAGGDEQYF. CDR3 DNA: TGCGCCAGCAGCCAAGTACTAGCGGGGGGAGACGAGCAGTACTTC.

The chain couples TRBV21-1 to TRBJ1-3; the DNA was not used to check the table's D call, TRBD1. TRBV21-1 counts as a pseudogene. CDR3 size: 14 residues. CDR3 nucleotides: TGTGCTTCTCCCCAGGGCCTGGGTGGAAACACCATATATTTT. It encodes CASPQGLGGNTIYF.

This clone was observed a handful of times. This rearrangement joins TRBV11-2 to TRBJ2-1; 11 nucleotides agree with TRBD2. The CDR3 is made up of 15 amino acids. Losses at the gene ends were 8 bases for V and 8 bases for J; bases not matched to a gene: 11. Germline loops: CDR1 SGHAT, CDR2 FQNNGV. The CDR3 sequence is CASWSLSGGADEQFF. CDR3 DNA: TGTGCCAGCTGGAGTCTTAGCGGGGGGGCGGATGAGCAGTTCTTC.

Note on this clone: One end of the junction is discordant with germline, which a read error may explain. The rearrangement links TRBV19 to TRBJ1-3, with D unclear. The CDR3 has 14 amino acids. The germline V gene encodes CDR1 LNHDA and CDR2 SQIVND (reference sequence). The CDR3 loop reads CASSTQYSGNTMYF. The CDR3 nucleotides read TGTGCCAGTAGTACCCAATACTCTGGAAACACCATGTATTTT.

This rearrangement joins TRBV2 to TRBJ1-1; D uncertain. Germline-derived CDR1 and CDR2 are SNHLY and FYNNEI. CDR3 length: 13 residues. V shed 7 bases and J shed 0 bases, with 9 bases lying between them. The CDR3 DNA follows: TGTGCCAGCAAAAGACGGCTGAACACTGAAGCTTTCTTT. Translation: CASKRRLNTEAFF. Together with reference TRBV2 and TRBJ1-1, the CDR3 gives the full variable domain: EPEVTQTPSHQVTQMGQEVILRCVPISNHLYFYWYRQILGQKVEFLVSFYNNEISEKSEIFDDQFSVERPDGSNFTLKIRSTKLEDSAMYFCASKRRLNTEAFFGQGTRLTVV.

This chain uses TRBV2 with TRBJ1-4, with D unclear. Trimming shortened V by 6 bases and J by 14 bases, and 22 bases separated the two germline ends. Germline V gene lookup returns CDR1 SNHLY and CDR2 FYNNEI. CDR3 length equals 14 residues. This CDR3 reads CASRLTSSSDYLFF. In DNA, the CDR3 is TGTGCCAGCAGGTTGACTAGCTCAAGTGATTATCTGTTTTTT.

This clone was observed once. V gene TRBV5-4 combines with J gene TRBJ1-6; D may be TRBD1 (6 bases). Trimming took off 2 bases at V and 0 bases at J, with 18 bases between the two ends. The CDR3 spans 19 residues. In germline, CDR1 is SGHNT, CDR2 YYREEE (reference sequence). The CDR3 DNA sequence: TGTGCCAGCAGCTTTAAACAGGGATCACAGGGCTCCTATAATTCACCCCTCCACTTT. It is translated as CASSFKQGSQGSYNSPLHF.

The chain carries TRBV10-3 and TRBJ1-2; D may be TRBD1 (6 bases). The CDR3 has 14 amino acids. Trimming removed 4 bases from V and 0 bases from J, with 9 bases in between. Germline V gene lookup returns CDR1 ENHRY and CDR2 SYGVKD. The DNA of the CDR3 is TGTGCCATCAGTGTGGACAGCCCTAACTATGGCTACACCTTC. Its translation is CAISVDSPNYGYTF.

The V gene is TRBV5-1, the J gene TRBJ2-5; 9 bases match TRBD1. Germline V gene data show CDR1 as SGHRS and CDR2 as YFSETQ. CDR3 length: 16 residues. The V segment lost 2 bases and the J segment 5 bases; nucleotides outside the gene matches: 10. In DNA, the CDR3 is TGCGCCAGCAGCTTTACAGGGGGCTTTAGTAGGGAGACCCAGTACTTC. Translation: CASSFTGGFSRETQYF.

CDR3: CASSLEAGYEQFF. The DNA of the CDR3 is TGTGCCAGCAGCTTAGAAGCCGGGTATGAGCAGTTCTTC. The J gene is TRBJ2-1, the V gene TRBV11-2, with D hard to call. Germline V gives CDR1 SGHAT, CDR2 FQNNGV. The CDR3 consists of 13 residues. The V gene lost 0 bases and the J gene lost 8 bases, with 8 bases spanning the gap.

The genes are TRBV2 and TRBJ2-7; D call uncertain. Trimming removed 4 bases from V and 2 bases from J, with 18 bases in between. The CDR3 length is 16 residues. Germline V gives CDR1 SNHLY, CDR2 FYNNEI. CDR3: CASSVGVVGMAYEQYF. In nucleotides, the CDR3 is TGTGCCAGCAGTGTAGGAGTCGTGGGTATGGCCTACGAGCAGTACTTC.

This chain links TRBV19 with TRBJ2-7, with TRBD2 matching over 8 bases. The CDR3 runs to 14 residues. The junction had 6 bases not matched to a gene; V was cut back by 2 bases and J by 6 bases. Per the germline V gene, CDR1 is LNHDA and CDR2 is SQIVND (reference sequence). CDR3 in DNA: TGTGCCAGTAGTATAACAGGACTAGCTTCCGAGCAGTACTTC. Translated: CASSITGLASEQYF.

This clone was observed once. CDR3 residues: CAWSVTFTQRREAFF. In nucleotides, the CDR3 is TGTGCCTGGAGTGTAACTTTTACGCAGAGACGTGAAGCTTTCTTT. The chain employs TRBV30 and TRBJ1-1; no firm D call. The V gene lost 0 bases and the J gene lost 7 bases, with 18 bases spanning the gap. From germline, CDR1 is GTSNPN and CDR2 SVGIG (reference sequence). This CDR3 contains 15 residues. The variable domain in full, completed from reference TRBV30 and TRBJ1-1, reads SQTIHQWPATLVQPVGSPLSLECTVEGTSNPNLYWYRQAAGRGLQLLFYSVGIGQISSEVPQNLSASRPQDRQFILSSKKLLLSDSGFYLCAWSVTFTQRREAFFGQGTRLTVV.

V and J are TRBV3-1 (or the pseudogene TRBV3-2) and TRBJ1-1, with 9 bases fitting TRBD1. Trimming cost V 4 bases and J 5 bases; bases outside gene matches: 5. In germline, CDR1 is LGHDT, CDR2 YNNKEL (reference sequence). CDR3 size: 14 residues. The CDR3 is CASSLDRGDTEAFF. In nucleotides, the CDR3 is TGTGCCAGCAGCCTTGACAGGGGGGATACTGAAGCTTTCTTT.

The chain joins TRBV7-9 to TRBJ2-2, with unresolved D. The V gene lost 6 bases and the J gene lost 4 bases, with 6 bases spanning the gap. CDR1 is SEHNR, CDR2 FQNEAQ, per germline (reference sequence). The CDR3 contains 12 residues. CDR3 residues: CASSKATGELFF. The CDR3 bases are TGTGCCAGCAGTAAGGCCACCGGGGAGCTGTTTTTT.

This clone occurred once. V is TRBV5-4 and J is TRBJ2-3; the D gene is possibly TRBD1 (6 bases). The CDR3 sequence is 14 residues long. V shed 5 bases and J shed 5 bases, with 15 bases lying between them. Germline CDR1 SGHNT, CDR2 YYREEE (reference sequence). The CDR3 sequence is CASSRPGVEDTQYF. The CDR3 DNA reads as TGTGCCAGCAGTCGACCAGGGGTGGAAGATACGCAGTATTTT.

The chain recombines TRBV20-1 with TRBJ1-2; D is ambiguous. This CDR3 is built from 11 residues. Germline loops: CDR1 DFQATT, CDR2 SNEGSKA (reference sequence). V lost 3 bases to trimming and J lost 5 bases, with 7 bases between them. The CDR3 coding sequence is TGCAGTGCTAGTTCCAGTTATGGCTACACCTTC. It yields the protein CSASSSYGYTF.

J is TRBJ2-1 and V is TRBV29-1, with TRBD2 matching 10 bases. CDR1 is SQVTM and CDR2 is ANQGSEA in the germline V gene. The CDR3 has 14 residues. The V gene end was trimmed by 1 base and the J gene end by 7 bases; junction bases not matched to a gene: 4. DNA of the CDR3: TGCAGCGTTGAAGGTAGCGGGGGGTCAAATGAGCAGTTCTTC. Residues: CSVEGSGGSNEQFF.

This chain uses TRBV7-8 with TRBJ1-1; TRBD1 matches at 7 bases. The length of the CDR3 is 15 residues. The germline V gene encodes CDR1 SGHVS and CDR2 FQNEAQ. V was pared by 5 bases and J by 0 bases, with 6 bases of the junction left unmatched. The CDR3 reads CASSRDRLMNTEAFF. CDR3 bases: TGTGCCAGCAGCCGGGACAGACTCATGAACACTGAAGCTTTCTTT.

The chain has TRBV28 and TRBJ1-2; D possibly corresponds to TRBD1 (6 bases). V was cut by 5 bases and J by 4 bases, with 23 bases left in between. Germline CDR1 and CDR2: MDHEN and SYDVKM. The CDR3 has 17 amino acids. The CDR3 spells CASSGSDTQGSVYGYTF. As DNA, the CDR3 is TGTGCCAGCAGTGGTTCGGACACCCAGGGGAGTGTCTATGGCTACACCTTC.

The chain uses TRBV6-6 and TRBJ2-2; the match to TRBD2 covers 15 bases. Germline CDR1 is MNHNY and CDR2 is SVGAGI (reference sequence). The CDR3 totals 18 residues. The J segment lost 2 bases and the V segment lost 5 bases, leaving 6 bases of the junction unmatched. The CDR3 loop is CASSRTSGGAINTGELFF. CDR3 sequence (DNA): TGTGCCAGCAGTCGGACTAGCGGGGGGGCCATTAACACCGGGGAGCTGTTTTTT.

This clone was picked up one time. In the same sample, other DNA sequences code for this CDR3. V is TRBV15 and J is TRBJ1-5; D ambiguous. The ends were cut back, 0 bases at V and 6 bases at J, with 9 bases in the middle. The CDR3 contains 14 residues. Germline V gene sequence: CDR1 LNHNV, CDR2 YYDKDF (reference sequence). As DNA, the CDR3 is TGTGCCACCAGCAGAGAAGGGAGTCGTCAGCCCCAGCATTTT. It is translated as CATSREGSRQPQHF.

This clone was counted a single time. CDR3 in amino acids: CASIKGVNTEAFF. The CDR3 region has the DNA TGTGCCAGCATCAAGGGCGTGAACACTGAAGCTTTCTTT. The chain recombines TRBV5-6 with TRBJ1-1; D not resolved. V was cut by 6 bases and J by 0 bases, with 9 bases left in between. CDR1 is SGHDT and CDR2 is YYEEEE in the germline V gene. This CDR3 has 13 residues.

The rearrangement joins TRBV3-1 (or the pseudogene TRBV3-2) to TRBJ2-7; possibly TRBD2 for D (5 bases). V was cut by 2 bases and J by 13 bases, with 18 bases left in between. The CDR3 sequence is 13 residues long. CDR1 LGHDT and CDR2 YNNKEL come from the germline V gene (reference sequence). The CDR3 sequence: CASSQTRAPHLYF. CDR3 DNA sequence: TGTGCCAGCAGCCAAACGAGGGCGCCTCATCTATACTTC.

About this clone: Other DNA sequences within the sample encode an identical CDR3. This chain connects TRBV3-1 (or the pseudogene TRBV3-2) to TRBJ2-7; D is unresolved. With 3 bases removed from V and 2 bases from J, the gap between germline ends came to 2 bases. Germline lookup yields CDR1 LGHDT and CDR2 YNNKEL (reference sequence). CDR3 size: 11 residues. CDR3: CASSQAYEQYF. CDR3 DNA: TGTGCCAGCAGCCAGGCCTACGAGCAGTACTTC.

The V call is TRBV2, the J call TRBJ2-5, with D tentatively TRBD1 or TRBD2 (5 bases each). Germline loops: CDR1 SNHLY, CDR2 FYNNEI. Deletions cut 6 bases from V and 1 base from J, with 12 bases between. The CDR3 extends over 14 amino acids. The CDR3 spells CASSGTIPQETQYF. The CDR3 nucleotides read TGTGCCAGCAGCGGGACCATCCCCCAAGAGACCCAGTACTTC. Full variable domain (rest looked up from reference TRBV2 and TRBJ2-5): EPEVTQTPSHQVTQMGQEVILRCVPISNHLYFYWYRQILGQKVEFLVSFYNNEISEKSEIFDDQFSVERPDGSNFTLKIRSTKLEDSAMYFCASSGTIPQETQYFGPGTRLLVL.